Below are 4 T cell receptor beta chains sequenced from a single sample in a study of blood T cell repertoires in COVID-19. TCRdb keeps only in-frame clones here, not all; method: immunoSEQ multiplex PCR. The sample carries more than 85,000 clones, approximately 86% recorded once. Sequenced input: peripheral blood. Source of these receptors: a middle-aged man with active or convalescent COVID-19.

The chain is built from TRBV9 and TRBJ2-6; D remains ambiguous. The CDR3 runs 16 residues. Germline loops: CDR1 SGDLS, CDR2 YYNGEE. The V gene lost 4 bases and the J gene lost 0 bases, with 11 bases spanning the gap. The CDR3, as DNA: TGTGCCAGCAGCCCCACAAGTTTCTCTGGGGCCAACGTCCTGACTTTC. It translates to CASSPTSFSGANVLTF.

Worth noting for this clone: The junction departs from germline at one end; a sequencing error may be responsible. The chain carries TRBV27 and TRBJ1-4; D gene ambiguous. Per germline, CDR1 MNHEY and CDR2 SMNVEV (reference sequence). This CDR3 is 11 amino acids long. CDR3 sequence (DNA): TGTGCCAGCAGCTATAATGAAAAGCTGTTTTTT. It specifies CASSYNEKLFF.

The chain couples TRBV28 to TRBJ2-1, with D unresolved. CDR3 size: 14 residues. The germline V and J ends were trimmed by 6 bases and 0 bases, with 9 bases remaining between them. CDR1 and CDR2 from the germline V gene are MDHEN and SYDVKM. This chain's CDR3 is CASSLLSSYNEQFF. The CDR3 nucleotides are TGTGCCAGCAGCCTTCTGAGCTCCTACAATGAGCAGTTCTTC.

This sequence joins TRBV7-9 and TRBJ1-2; D not resolved. The CDR3 loop spans 11 amino acids. V lost 5 bases and J lost 1, with 2 bases in between. CDR1 and CDR2 (germline): SEHNR, FQNEAQ (reference sequence). CDR3 coding DNA: TGTGCCAGCAGCCTTAACTATGGCTACACCTTC. It yields the protein CASSLNYGYTF.